A selection of T cell receptor beta chains follows, all from one sample in a study of blood T cell repertoires in COVID-19. Some clones are missing from TCRdb's copy, which holds only in-frame ones; the method was immunoSEQ multiplex PCR. Seen here are approximately 300,000 clones, roughly 84% observed once, and the top ten hold 1%. Source material: peripheral blood. These receptors were collected from a man in his fifties or sixties with active or convalescent COVID-19. Each CDR3 is given with its conserved first and last residue. The D gene is left open where the match is weak. Rows may omit the clone size; those that give it use once, few, many or a size class.

v_gene	j_gene	abundance	d_gene	CDR3nt	CDR3aa
TRBV18	TRBJ1-6	-	TRBD1	TGTGCCAGCTCTAATGACAGGGTGCGGCCCCCCATCCAGAACTCACCCCTCCACTTT	CASSNDRVRPPIQNSPLHF
TRBV28	TRBJ2-7	-	-	TGTGCCAGCAGTTTGCGGACTCACTACGAGCAGTACTTC	CASSLRTHYEQYF
TRBV27	TRBJ2-1	once	-	TGTGCCAGCAGTTTATCGCAGGGATCCTACAATGAGCAGTTCTTC	CASSLSQGSYNEQFF
TRBV29-1	TRBJ2-3	-	TRBD2	TGCAGCGTTGCTGCTAGCGGGATGAGAGATACGCAGTATTTT	CSVAASGMRDTQYF
TRBV28	TRBJ2-7	-	TRBD1	TGTGCCAGCAGTTCGCATAACAGGGGAACGGAGCAGTACTTC	CASSSHNRGTEQYF
TRBV6-2/TRBV6-3	TRBJ1-4	few	TRBD1	TGTGCCAGCAGTTACCGGGACAGAAATAATGAAAAACTGTTTTTT	CASSYRDRNNEKLFF
TRBV5-1	TRBJ1-6	-	TRBD1	TGCGCCAGCAGCTTGGGGTTTGGGGGGACAGTGGATTCACCCCTCCACTTT	CASSLGFGGTVDSPLHF
TRBV5-1	TRBJ2-7	-	TRBD2	TGCGCCAGCAGCTTGGCATCGACTAGCGGGAGTGGGAGTGGGGGACTCTCCTACGAGCAGTACTTC	CASSLASTSGSGSGGLSYEQYF
TRBV7-2	TRBJ1-6	-	TRBD1	TGTGCCAGCAGCGTACAGGGGCACCAAGATTCACCCCTCCACTTT	CASSVQGHQDSPLHF
TRBV9	TRBJ2-2	once	-	TGTGCCAGCAGCCCACTCCTAGGAACCGGGGAGCTGTTTTTT	CASSPLLGTGELFF
TRBV28	TRBJ2-7	-	-	TGTGCCAGCAGCACGGACAGTTCCTACGAGCAGTACTTC	CASSTDSSYEQYF
TRBV6-5	TRBJ1-2	-	-	TGTGCCAGCAGTTACTTCGACAGCCGCGCGAGCTACACCTTC	CASSYFDSRASYTF
TRBV7-3	TRBJ2-2	few	-	TGTGCCAGCAGCTTGAACAGGGTTGGCACCGGGGAGCTGTTTTTT	CASSLNRVGTGELFF
TRBV2	TRBJ1-2	-	-	TGTGCCAGCATCGAGGGCGGCTATGGCTACACCTTC	CASIEGGYGYTF
TRBV5-4	TRBJ2-1	many	-	TGTGCCAGCACGTCTATAATGAATGAGCAGTTCTTC	CASTSIMNEQFF
TRBV9	TRBJ2-1	-	TRBD2	TGTGCCAGCAGCGTAGGGGCTAGGACTAGCGGGAGTTCCTACAATGAGCAGTTCTTC	CASSVGARTSGSSYNEQFF
TRBV24-1	TRBJ1-5	-	TRBD1	TGTGCCACCAGTGACCAGGACAGGGGGAATCAGCCCCAGCATTTT	CATSDQDRGNQPQHF
TRBV6-5	TRBJ1-2	-	-	TGTGCCAGCAGTACCATTGGGACACTCGGCTACACCTTC	CASSTIGTLGYTF
TRBV20-1	TRBJ2-5	once	-	TGCAGTCCTGAGAATGGAGAGACCCAGTACTTC	CSPENGETQYF
TRBV20-1	TRBJ2-1	-	TRBD1	TGCAGTGCTAGTAGGGGCAGGGGGATCGGCTACAATGAGCAGTTCTTC	CSASRGRGIGYNEQFF
TRBV13	TRBJ1-3	few	TRBD1	TGTGCCAGCAGCTTAGGTCAGGGGGATGGAAACACCATATATTTT	CASSLGQGDGNTIYF
TRBV18	TRBJ1-1	-	-	TGTGCCAGCTCACCAGACATGCCACGTCTGAACACTGAAGCTTTCTTT	CASSPDMPRLNTEAFF
TRBV4-1	TRBJ2-3	-	-	TGCGCCAGCAGCAAGGGAGCGGGCCGCACGGCGCAGTATTTT	CASSKGAGRTAQYF
TRBV9	TRBJ1-1	-	TRBD1	TGTGCCAGCAGCGTAGGAACGACAGGGGAGTTCGCTGAAGCTTTCTTT	CASSVGTTGEFAEAFF
TRBV19	TRBJ1-2	few	TRBD1	TGTGCCAGTAGTATGCCCAGGGGGGAGAACTATGGCTACACCTTC	CASSMPRGENYGYTF
TRBV5-1	TRBJ1-5	-	TRBD1	TGCGCCAGCAGCTTACTTCCGGGACAGCCTCCCCAGCATTTT	CASSLLPGQPPQHF
TRBV19	TRBJ1-4	-	-	TGTGCCAGTAGTGAACAGGGAAATGAAAAACTGTTTTTT	CASSEQGNEKLFF
TRBV18	TRBJ1-6	-	-	TGTGCCAGCTCACCAATTGAGATCGGGACACATAATAATTCACCCCTCCACTTT	CASSPIEIGTHNNSPLHF
TRBV2	TRBJ2-2	-	TRBD1	TGTGCCAGCCATGGGACAGGGGGTCCCACCGGGGAGCTGTTTTTT	CASHGTGGPTGELFF
TRBV6-5	TRBJ2-7	-	-	TGTGCCAGCAGTTATGACAGATCCGAGCAGTACTTC	CASSYDRSEQYF
TRBV4-2	TRBJ1-1	-	TRBD1	TGTGCCAGCAGCTTGCGACAGGGTCACATGAACACTGAAGCTTTCTTT	CASSLRQGHMNTEAFF
TRBV28	TRBJ2-7	-	TRBD2	TGTGCCAGCGGGACTAGCGGGAGCCTATCCTACGAGCAGTACTTC	CASGTSGSLSYEQYF
TRBV5-1	TRBJ2-4	-	TRBD1	TGCGCCAGCAGCCTCGGGACAGCAAAGAACATTCAGTACTTC	CASSLGTAKNIQYF
TRBV7-9	TRBJ2-1	-	-	TGTGCCAGCAGCTTAGGCTGGCGGGCGAATGAGCAGTTCTTC	CASSLGWRANEQFF
TRBV19	TRBJ1-5	once	-	TGTGCCAGCGAGGCCTACGGCACCCTTAATCAGCCCCAGCATTTT	CASEAYGTLNQPQHF
TRBV19	TRBJ2-1	-	TRBD2	TGTGCCAGTAGTAAAACTAGCGGCTCCTACAATGAGCAGTTCTTC	CASSKTSGSYNEQFF
TRBV7-8	TRBJ1-6	-	-	TGTGCCAGCAGCTTGCCGGGGGAACCTCGATCACCCCTCCACTTT	CASSLPGEPRSPLHF
TRBV10-3	TRBJ1-1	once	-	TGTGCCATCAGTGAGCAGCCCGGGACTGAAGCTTTCTTT	CAISEQPGTEAFF
TRBV4-3	TRBJ2-2	-	-	TGCGCCAGCAGCCACCGACAGGCCCAAGCGAACACCGGGGAGCTGTTTTTT	CASSHRQAQANTGELFF
TRBV5-6	TRBJ1-1	-	-	TGTGCCAGCAGGTTGGGAGGGGGTCCAGCTGAAGCTTTCTTT	CASRLGGGPAEAFF
TRBV30	TRBJ1-2	-	TRBD1	TGTGCCTGGAGTGCCCAGGGGGCGGGTGGCTACACCTTC	CAWSAQGAGGYTF
TRBV5-5	TRBJ1-1	-	TRBD1	TGTGCCAGCAGGCGGAGGGGACAGCTGACTAGGGAAGCTTTCTTT	CASRRRGQLTREAFF
TRBV7-9	TRBJ1-6	-	-	TGTGCCAGCAGCTTTCCACAGGGAGGGAGCCAGGATTCACCCCTCCACTTT	CASSFPQGGSQDSPLHF
TRBV12-3/TRBV12-4	TRBJ1-6	-	-	TGTGCCAGCAGTTTAATTATAAATTCACCCCTCCACTTT	CASSLIINSPLHF
TRBV5-4	TRBJ2-6	-	-	TGTGCCAGCAGCTTGGTGGGCAGCTCTGGGGCCAACGTCCTGACTTTC	CASSLVGSSGANVLTF
TRBV28	TRBJ2-2	-	-	TGTGCCAGCAGTTCGAATCAAGACTACACCGGGGAGCTGTTTTTT	CASSSNQDYTGELFF
TRBV7-2	TRBJ2-1	-	-	TGTGCCAGCAGCTTAGATCAGAACAATGAGCAGTTCTTC	CASSLDQNNEQFF
TRBV2	TRBJ1-3	-	TRBD1	TGTGCCAGCAGTTTGACGGACAGGGCCTACTCTGGAAACACCATATATTTT	CASSLTDRAYSGNTIYF
TRBV27	TRBJ2-7	-	TRBD1	TGTGCCAGCAGTGGACAGGCCGCCTACGAGCAGTACTTC	CASSGQAAYEQYF
TRBV30	TRBJ1-5	few	TRBD1	TGTGCCTGGAGTGGACAGGGTATTAGCAATCAGCCCCAGCATTTT	CAWSGQGISNQPQHF